The 25 T cell receptor beta chains below come from one sample, sequenced in a study of monozygotic twins with inflammatory bowel disease. No DNA is given; TCRdb re-called the 5' RACE reads and lists each CDR3 protein once. The listing contains fewer than 550,000 distinct CDR3 sequences. Sequencing was done on a sample of blood. The origin of the receptors is a human donor with ulcerative colitis or Crohn's disease, or a healthy co-twin of an affected twin (not recorded which).

The chain employs TRBV10-3 and TRBJ2-2; TCRdb outputs TRBD1, but without DNA this stays unchecked. This CDR3 has 14 amino acids. Germline V lookup: CDR1 ENHRY, CDR2 SYGVKD. CDR3 sequence: CAIGDARNTGELFF.

V gene TRBV7-9 combines with J gene TRBJ2-7. The CDR3 contains 12 residues. Germline V gives CDR1 SEHNR, CDR2 FQNEAQ (reference sequence). The CDR3 here is CASSRGPDEQYF.

The J gene is TRBJ2-5, the V gene TRBV2; with no DNA, the TCRdb D assignment of TRBD1 cannot be verified. There are 15 residues in the CDR3. Germline-derived CDR1 and CDR2 are SNHLY and FYNNEI. The CDR3 protein is CASSEATGPGETQYF. The variable domain in full, with the rest retrieved from reference TRBV2 and TRBJ2-5, is EPEVTQTPSHQVTQMGQEVILRCVPISNHLYFYWYRQILGQKVEFLVSFYNNEISEKSEIFDDQFSVERPDGSNFTLKIRSTKLEDSAMYFCASSEATGPGETQYFGPGTRLLVL.

V is TRBV20-1 and J is TRBJ2-5; TCRdb's D call, TRBD1, is unchecked because there is no DNA. CDR3 size: 13 residues. Germline assignment: CDR1 DFQATT and CDR2 SNEGSKA (reference sequence). CDR3 sequence reads: CSAMPLSLETQYF.

The chain employs TRBV3-1 and TRBJ1-1; TCRdb lists TRBD1, though no DNA is available to test this call. This CDR3 comprises 14 residues. Germline V lookup: CDR1 LGHDT, CDR2 YNNKEL (reference sequence). CDR3 region: CASSRAGTRTEAFF. Full variable domain (missing parts from reference TRBV3-1 and TRBJ1-1): DTAVSQTPKYLVTQMGNDKSIKCEQNLGHDTMYWYKQDSKKFLKIMFSYNNKELIINETVPNRFSPKSPDKAHLNLHINSLELGDSAVYFCASSRAGTRTEAFFGQGTRLTVV.

The chain employs TRBV12-3 or TRBV12-4 and TRBJ2-1. The CDR3 runs to 12 residues. CDR3 sequence: CASSFSGREQFF.

J is TRBJ2-3 and V is TRBV6-1; no DNA is available, so the TRBD2 call from TCRdb remains unchecked. In germline, CDR1 is MNHNS, CDR2 SASEGT. The CDR3 loop spans 15 amino acids. The CDR3 here is CASRPSQLGTDTQYF.

The chain uses TRBV18 and TRBJ1-1; the TCRdb call, TRBD1, lacks DNA for checking. Germline V lookup: CDR1 KGHSH, CDR2 LQKENI. The length of the CDR3 is 15 residues. The CDR3 loop reads CASSQGLPTNTEAFF.

The chain joins TRBV6-5 to TRBJ2-7; TCRdb calls TRBD1, which cannot be checked without DNA. This CDR3 is built from 11 residues. Germline CDR1 is MNHEY and CDR2 is SVGAGI. CDR3 protein: CASSWGAEQYF.

The rearrangement joins TRBV2 to TRBJ1-5; the D call from TCRdb, TRBD1, cannot be confirmed without DNA. This CDR3 has 14 amino acids. Germline loops: CDR1 SNHLY, CDR2 FYNNEI. The CDR3 loop reads CASSAQGGVQPQHF.

The rearrangement links TRBV5-6 to TRBJ1-1. The CDR3 is 13 amino acids. Germline-derived CDR1 and CDR2 are SGHDT and YYEEEE. This chain's CDR3 is CASSPTPNTEAFF.

The chain uses TRBV6-5 and TRBJ1-3; TCRdb's assignment of TRBD1 cannot be checked, as there is no DNA. CDR3 length: 16 residues. Germline values: CDR1 MNHEY, CDR2 SVGAGI. The CDR3 sequence is CASSYSLGVSGNTIYF.

The chain combines TRBV7-9 with TRBJ2-3; there is no DNA to check the TCRdb D call of TRBD1. CDR3 length equals 16 residues. Germline V lookup: CDR1 SEHNR, CDR2 FQNEAQ (reference sequence). CDR3 in amino acids: CASSSLDRARMDTQYF.

The chain joins TRBV20-1 to TRBJ2-7; the TCRdb call, TRBD1, lacks DNA for checking. The CDR3 totals 14 residues. The germline CDR1 and CDR2 sequences are DFQATT and SNEGSKA (reference sequence). The CDR3 is CSAKAPGQSYEQYF.

The rearrangement joins TRBV15 to TRBJ2-5; there is no DNA to check the TCRdb D call of TRBD1. The CDR3 loop spans 16 amino acids. Germline CDR1 LNHNV, CDR2 YYDKDF (reference sequence). The CDR3 sequence: CATSRAGTGEEETQYF.

This sequence joins TRBV30 and TRBJ2-5; the D call from TCRdb, TRBD2, cannot be confirmed without DNA. The CDR3 spans 17 residues. The germline V gene encodes CDR1 GTSNPN and CDR2 SVGIG (reference sequence). The CDR3 reads CAWKPRRDGRLGETQYF.

The chain is built from TRBV10-3 and TRBJ1-1; the D call from TCRdb, TRBD1, cannot be confirmed without DNA. This CDR3 is built from 13 residues. In germline, CDR1 is ENHRY, CDR2 SYGVKD. This chain's CDR3 is CANRGQANTEAFF.

The gene calls are TRBV7-3 and TRBJ2-3. This CDR3 has 14 residues. Germline loops: CDR1 SGHTA, CDR2 FQGTGA. This chain's CDR3 is CASSFTSVADTQYF. Full variable domain (outside the CDR3, taken from reference TRBV7-3 and TRBJ2-3): GAGVSQTPSNKVTEKGKYVELRCDPISGHTALYWYRQSLGQGPEFLIYFQGTGAADDSGLPNDRFFAVRPEGSVSTLKIQRTERGDSAVYLCASSFTSVADTQYFGPGTRLTVL.

The chain employs TRBV20-1 and TRBJ2-7; TCRdb reports TRBD1, a call that lacks DNA to check it against. The CDR3 totals 13 residues. CDR1 is DFQATT, CDR2 SNEGSKA, per germline (reference sequence). The CDR3: CSAREAPFLEQYF.

This chain connects TRBV10-3 to TRBJ1-1. Looked up from germline, CDR1 is ENHRY and CDR2 is SYGVKD. The length of the CDR3 is 14 residues. The CDR3 region is CAISETEGNTEAFF.

The V gene is TRBV19, the J gene TRBJ1-5. The CDR3 has 13 residues. CDR1 is LNHDA, CDR2 SQIVND, per germline (reference sequence). CDR3 residues: CASSILERQPQHF.

This sequence joins TRBV4-1 and TRBJ1-2; TCRdb calls TRBD1, which cannot be checked without DNA. The germline CDR1 and CDR2 sequences are MGHRA and YSYEKL. The CDR3 is 13 residues long. Here the CDR3 reads CASSQGRGSGYTF.

V gene TRBV18 combines with J gene TRBJ2-1. Germline CDR1 KGHSH, CDR2 LQKENI. The CDR3 is made up of 14 amino acids. The CDR3 sequence: CASSQGIQDNEQFF.

This chain uses TRBV6-1 with TRBJ2-3. Germline CDR1 is MNHNS and CDR2 is SASEGT. This CDR3 is built from 12 residues. CDR3 sequence: CASSQLADTQYF.

The V and J genes are TRBV4-3 and TRBJ2-2; there is no DNA to check the TCRdb D call of TRBD2. From germline, CDR1 is LGHNA and CDR2 YSLEER. The CDR3 spans 17 residues. The CDR3 spells CASSQDRRGRYTGELFF.